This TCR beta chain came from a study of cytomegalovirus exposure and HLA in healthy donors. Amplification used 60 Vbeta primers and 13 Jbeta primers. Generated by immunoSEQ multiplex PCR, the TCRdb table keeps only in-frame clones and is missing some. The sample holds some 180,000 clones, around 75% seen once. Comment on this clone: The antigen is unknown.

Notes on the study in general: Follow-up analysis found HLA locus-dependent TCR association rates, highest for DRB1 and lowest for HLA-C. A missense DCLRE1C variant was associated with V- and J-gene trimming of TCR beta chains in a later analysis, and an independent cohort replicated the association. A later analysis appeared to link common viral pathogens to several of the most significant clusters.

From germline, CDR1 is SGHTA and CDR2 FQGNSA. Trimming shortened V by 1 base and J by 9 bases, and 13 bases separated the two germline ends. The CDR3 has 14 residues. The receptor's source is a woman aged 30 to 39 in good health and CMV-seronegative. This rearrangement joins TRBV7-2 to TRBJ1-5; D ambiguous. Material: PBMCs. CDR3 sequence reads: CASSLVAEVPPQHF. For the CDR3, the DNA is TGTGCCAGCAGCTTAGTGGCGGAGGTACCGCCCCAGCATTTT.